Presented here are 12 T cell receptor beta chains from one specimen sequenced in a study of T cell changes during pregnancy in multiple sclerosis (dated by TCRdb to the late 2010s). Receptors were amplified or captured by the immunoSEQ multiplex PCR assay. The immuneACCESS repertoire file appears here via TCRdb, limited to in-frame rearrangements. These files lack a portion of the clones; in checked studies, under half of the deficit traces to unresolved V genes, and the cause of the others is not known. Recorded for this sample are approximately 40,000 clones; 85% to 90% of them occurred a single time. 0.56% of the sample belongs to the ten largest clones. The specimen comprised CD4+ T cells from peripheral blood mononuclear cells, sampled before pregnancy. The receptors originated from a female donor with multiple sclerosis, enrolled in a pregnancy study.

The chain couples TRBV4-3 to TRBJ2-5; 7 positions agree with TRBD1. V was pared by 0 bases and J by 5 bases, with 6 bases of the junction left unmatched. CDR3 length equals 15 residues. Germline CDR1 and CDR2: LGHNA and YSLEER. Written as DNA, the CDR3 is TGCGCCAGCAGCCAAGATTTTGACAGGGAGGAGACCCAGTACTTC. Its protein product is CASSQDFDREETQYF.

This chain joins TRBV5-1 and TRBJ2-1, with 8 bases aligning to TRBD2. V dropped 3 bases and J dropped 4; count of bases not matched to a gene: 3. The CDR3 consists of 14 residues. The germline gives CDR1 SGHRS, CDR2 YFSETQ. The CDR3 sequence is CASSSGGAYNEQFF. CDR3 bases: TGCGCCAGCAGCTCCGGGGGGGCATACAATGAGCAGTTCTTC. Full variable domain (missing parts from reference TRBV5-1 and TRBJ2-1): KAGVTQTPRYLIKTRGQQVTLSCSPISGHRSVSWYQQTPGQGLQFLFEYFSETQRNKGNFPGRFSGRQFSNSRSEMNVSTLELGDSALYLCASSSGGAYNEQFFGPGTRLTVL.

The chain recombines TRBV28 with TRBJ2-1; TRBD2 matches at 11 bases. The CDR3 sequence is 15 residues long. Per the germline V gene, CDR1 is MDHEN and CDR2 is SYDVKM. The junction had 6 bases not matched to a gene; V was cut back by 7 bases and J by 4 bases. The CDR3 DNA reads TGTGCCAGCACCGTAGGGACTAGCGGATACAATGAGCAGTTCTTC. It codes for CASTVGTSGYNEQFF.

J is TRBJ2-7 and V is TRBV7-2; D is possibly TRBD1 (5 bases). CDR1 and CDR2 from the germline V gene are SGHTA and FQGNSA. The ends were cut back, 5 bases at V and 0 bases at J, with 14 bases in the middle. The CDR3 totals 15 residues. CDR3 residues: CASSRETGSSYEQYF. DNA of the CDR3: TGTGCCAGCAGCCGAGAAACAGGATCCTCCTACGAGCAGTACTTC.

Concerning this clone: The sample has other DNA sequences that encode this CDR3 too. This sequence joins TRBV5-1 and TRBJ2-7, with D tentatively TRBD1 (6 bases). CDR3 size: 15 residues. The germline V gene encodes CDR1 SGHRS and CDR2 YFSETQ. Trimming pared 3 bases from V and 0 bases from J, leaving 13 bases between. CDR3 nucleotide sequence: TGCGCCAGCAGCTCGACAGGCCTCCGCTCCTACGAGCAGTACTTC. This encodes CASSSTGLRSYEQYF.

This rearrangement joins TRBV6-6 to TRBJ2-1; D remains unclear. The CDR3 length is 12 residues. With 6 bases removed from V and 9 bases from J, the gap between germline ends came to 12 bases. Germline V CDR1 and CDR2: MNHNY, SVGAGI (reference sequence). The CDR3, as DNA: TGTGCCAGCAGCGAGGAGCGCCGTGAGCAGTTCTTC. Its protein product is CASSEERREQFF.

The rearrangement links TRBV19 to TRBJ2-2; 11 nucleotides match TRBD1. The CDR3 has 16 residues. The V and J ends lost 5 bases and 9 bases, in that order; junction bases with no gene match: 11. Looked up from germline, CDR1 is LNHDA and CDR2 is SQIVND (reference sequence). CDR3 coding DNA: TGTGCCAGTAGTGTCCGGGACAGGGGGAATCCCAGGGAGCTGTTTTTT. It is translated as CASSVRDRGNPRELFF.

This clone appeared a single time. DNA of the CDR3: TGCGCCAGCAGCCCTCAAAGCTCAACTAGCACAGATACGCAGTATTTT. It yields the protein CASSPQSSTSTDTQYF. The rearrangement links TRBV4-3 to TRBJ2-3, with no clear D. Germline-derived CDR1 and CDR2 are LGHNA and YSLEER. V dropped 4 bases and J dropped 0 bases, with 14 bases sitting between them. This CDR3 is built from 16 residues.

The CDR3, as DNA: TGCGCCAGCAGCTTGAACGAGAGGACCGGGGAGCTGTTTTTT. As protein: CASSLNERTGELFF. This rearrangement joins TRBV5-1 to TRBJ2-2; unclear D gene. V gave up 1 base and J gave up 5 bases, with 9 bases separating them. The CDR3 totals 14 residues. Germline V CDR1 and CDR2: SGHRS, YFSETQ.

This clone was observed a single time. V and J are TRBV4-3 and TRBJ2-2, with TRBD1 matching 9 bases. J lost 6 bases, V lost 4 bases, and 12 bases had no gene match. The CDR3 length is 17 residues. Germline loops: CDR1 LGHNA, CDR2 YSLEER. This CDR3 reads CASSRKRDRVISGELFF. The CDR3 coding sequence is TGCGCCAGCAGCCGGAAACGGGACAGGGTCATCTCCGGGGAGCTGTTTTTT.

V is TRBV9 and J is TRBJ1-4; 7 bases agree with TRBD1. The CDR3 is made up of 14 amino acids. J lost 7 bases, V lost 2 bases, and 5 bases had no gene match. Germline V gene lookup returns CDR1 SGDLS and CDR2 YYNGEE. The CDR3 reads CASSVTGIGEKLFF. The CDR3 nucleotides are TGTGCCAGCAGCGTGACAGGGATCGGTGAAAAACTGTTTTTT. Filled out from reference TRBV9 and TRBJ1-4, the complete variable domain reads DSGVTQTPKHLITATGQRVTLRCSPRSGDLSVYWYQQSLDQGLQFLIQYYNGEERAKGNILERFSAQQFPDLHSELNLSSLELGDSALYFCASSVTGIGEKLFFGSGTQLSVL.

The J gene is TRBJ1-1, the V gene TRBV7-3, with a possible D match to TRBD1 (6 bases). Between the trimmed V and J ends, which lost 5 bases and 4 bases, there was a span of 11 bases. The CDR3 length is 13 residues. Germline V gene data show CDR1 as SGHTA and CDR2 as FQGTGA. The CDR3 sequence: CASSPTGPTEAFF. The CDR3, as DNA: TGTGCCAGCAGCCCTACAGGGCCCACTGAAGCTTTCTTT.